The entry that follows covers one TCR beta chain sequence. No antigen is known for it. The CDR3 loop spans 15 amino acids. V lost 2 bases, J lost 5 bases, and 8 bases stayed unmatched. Germline V lookup: CDR1 SNHLY, CDR2 FYNNEI. The data were taken from a study of OX40 agonist ivuxolimab in advanced cancers. About the study: Mean age approximately 55 years, range about 23 to 80; around 80% male. It was permissible to have had prior anti-PD-1, anti-PD-L1 or anti-CTLA-4 therapy, and around 40% had some.

Clones were read by immunoSEQ multiplex PCR, and TCRdb kept only the in-frame ones, dropping some. Among 35,000 to 40,000 clones listed, more than 75% were seen once. Study results and limitations: Also showing low normalized T-cell clonal expansion were some of the nonresponders.

Samples were taken at baseline and on day 1 of cycles 4 and 7. The receptor was isolated from an adult with an advanced solid tumor such as melanoma, head and neck, liver or kidney cancer. The specimen was CD4+ or CD8+ T cells sorted from blood, collected in a trial of the OX40 agonist ivuxolimab. The V gene is TRBV2, the J gene TRBJ2-5; 7 positions agree with TRBD1. CDR3 sequence (DNA): TGTGCCAGCAGTGAATACACAGGGGCTCTTGAGACCCAGTACTTC. Translated: CASSEYTGALETQYF.